This TCR beta chain emerged from a study of cytomegalovirus exposure and HLA in healthy donors. Findings and limits, study-wide: CMV serostatus stood as the only immune exposure information on hand. Among the most significant clusters, several appeared linked to common viral pathogens in a later analysis. Reportedly, diagnosis of cytomegalovirus status by the classifier showed high specificity and sensitivity.

Notes on this clone: The antigen is not known.

The PCR employed 60 Vbeta primers together with 13 Jbeta primers. Sequenced by immunoSEQ multiplex PCR; TCRdb stores in-frame clones only, minus some. The sample lists roughly 190,000 clones, approximately 84% occurring once. Input material: PBMCs. The receptor was derived from a man between 45 and 60 years old in good health and CMV-seronegative.

CDR3: CASSLVGQFSYEQYF. The CDR3, as DNA: TGTGCCAGCAGCTTGGTTGGGCAGTTCTCCTACGAGCAGTACTTC. This rearrangement joins TRBV5-6 to TRBJ2-7, with unresolved D. The CDR3 runs to 15 residues. The germline V and J ends were trimmed by 0 bases and 0 bases, with 10 bases remaining between them. Germline loops: CDR1 SGHDT, CDR2 YYEEEE.